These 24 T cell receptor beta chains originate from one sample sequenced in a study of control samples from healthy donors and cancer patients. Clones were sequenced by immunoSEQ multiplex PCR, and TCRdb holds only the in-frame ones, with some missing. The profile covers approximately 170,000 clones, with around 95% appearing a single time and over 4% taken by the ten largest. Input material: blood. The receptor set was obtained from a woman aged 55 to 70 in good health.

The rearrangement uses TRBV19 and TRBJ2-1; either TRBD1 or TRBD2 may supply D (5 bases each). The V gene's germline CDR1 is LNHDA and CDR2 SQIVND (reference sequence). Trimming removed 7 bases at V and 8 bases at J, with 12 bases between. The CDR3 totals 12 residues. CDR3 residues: CASTGAIYEQFF. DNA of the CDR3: TGTGCCAGTACCGGGGCTATCTATGAGCAGTTCTTC.

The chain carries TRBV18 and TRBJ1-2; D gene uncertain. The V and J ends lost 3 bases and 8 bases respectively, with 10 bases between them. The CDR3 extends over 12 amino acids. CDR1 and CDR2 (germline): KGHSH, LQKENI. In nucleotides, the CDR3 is TGTGCCAGCTCACCTCTCCTGAGGGGCTACACCTTC. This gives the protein CASSPLLRGYTF.

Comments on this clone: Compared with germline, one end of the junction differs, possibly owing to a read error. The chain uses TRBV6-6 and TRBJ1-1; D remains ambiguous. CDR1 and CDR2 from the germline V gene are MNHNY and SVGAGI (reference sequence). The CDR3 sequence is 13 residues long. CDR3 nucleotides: TGTGCCGGCAGTTACTCGAGCAGCACTGAAGCTTTCTTT. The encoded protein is CAGSYSSSTEAFF.

CDR3 sequence: CAWSVGTGILPQETQYF. The CDR3 coding sequence is TGTGCCTGGAGTGTAGGGACAGGGATTCTCCCCCAAGAGACCCAGTACTTC. The chain joins TRBV30 to TRBJ2-5; 9 bases align to TRBD1. CDR1 and CDR2 from the germline V gene are GTSNPN and SVGIG (reference sequence). CDR3 length: 17 residues. Germline trimming cut 0 bases from V and 1 base from J; bases unmatched to any gene: 9.

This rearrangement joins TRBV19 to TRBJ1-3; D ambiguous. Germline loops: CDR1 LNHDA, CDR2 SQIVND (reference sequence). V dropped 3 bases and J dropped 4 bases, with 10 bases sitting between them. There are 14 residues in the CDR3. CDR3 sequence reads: CASSIPGVGNTIYF. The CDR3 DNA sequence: TGTGCCAGTAGTATCCCCGGGGTCGGAAACACCATATATTTT. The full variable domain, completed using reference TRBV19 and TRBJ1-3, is DGGITQSPKYLFRKEGQNVTLSCEQNLNHDAMYWYRQDPGQGLRLIYYSQIVNDFQKGDIAEGYSVSREKKESFPLTVTSAQKNPTAFYLCASSIPGVGNTIYFGEGSWLTVV.

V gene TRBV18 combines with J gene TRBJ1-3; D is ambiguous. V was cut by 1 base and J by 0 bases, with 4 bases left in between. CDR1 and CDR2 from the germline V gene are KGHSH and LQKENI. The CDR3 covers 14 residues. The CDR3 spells CASSPQDSGNTIYF. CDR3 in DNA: TGTGCCAGCTCACCACAAGACTCTGGAAACACCATATATTTT.

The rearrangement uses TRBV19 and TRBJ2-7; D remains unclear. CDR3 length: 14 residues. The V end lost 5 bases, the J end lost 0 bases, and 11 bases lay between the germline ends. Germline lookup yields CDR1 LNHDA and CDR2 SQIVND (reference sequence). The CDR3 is CASSASWSSYEQYF. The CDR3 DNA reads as TGTGCCAGTAGTGCAAGCTGGAGCTCCTACGAGCAGTACTTC.

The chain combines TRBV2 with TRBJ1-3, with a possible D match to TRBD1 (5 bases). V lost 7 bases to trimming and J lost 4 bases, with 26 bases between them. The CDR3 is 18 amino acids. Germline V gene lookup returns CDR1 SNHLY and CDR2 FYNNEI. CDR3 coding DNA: TGTGCCAGCACCCAATCTTACACGGGGCTCTCGAAGGGAAACACCATATATTTT. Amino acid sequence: CASTQSYTGLSKGNTIYF.

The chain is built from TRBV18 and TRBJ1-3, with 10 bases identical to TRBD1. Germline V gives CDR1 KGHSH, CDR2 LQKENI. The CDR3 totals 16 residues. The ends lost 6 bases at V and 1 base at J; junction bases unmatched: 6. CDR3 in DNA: TGTGCCAGCTCCTTGGGGACAGGGGCGTCTGGAAACACCATATATTTT. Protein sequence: CASSLGTGASGNTIYF.

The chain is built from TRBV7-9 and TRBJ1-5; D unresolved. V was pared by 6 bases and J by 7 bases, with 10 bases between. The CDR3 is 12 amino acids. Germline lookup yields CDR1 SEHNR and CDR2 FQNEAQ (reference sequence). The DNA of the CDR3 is TGTGCCAGCAGTCGGGGATGGCAGCCCCAGCATTTT. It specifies CASSRGWQPQHF.

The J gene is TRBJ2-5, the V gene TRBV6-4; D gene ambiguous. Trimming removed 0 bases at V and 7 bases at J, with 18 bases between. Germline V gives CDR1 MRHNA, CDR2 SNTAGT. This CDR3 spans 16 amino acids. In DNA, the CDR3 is TGTGCCAGCAGTGACTCTTGGCCCAGAAGTGATCGGACCCAGTACTTC. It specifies CASSDSWPRSDRTQYF.

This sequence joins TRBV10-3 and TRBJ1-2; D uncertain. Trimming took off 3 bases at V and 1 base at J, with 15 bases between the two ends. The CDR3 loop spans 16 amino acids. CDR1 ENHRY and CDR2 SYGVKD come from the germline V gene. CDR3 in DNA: TGTGCCATCAGTGATCGGACCGAGCCCTATAACTATGGCTACACCTTC. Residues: CAISDRTEPYNYGYTF.

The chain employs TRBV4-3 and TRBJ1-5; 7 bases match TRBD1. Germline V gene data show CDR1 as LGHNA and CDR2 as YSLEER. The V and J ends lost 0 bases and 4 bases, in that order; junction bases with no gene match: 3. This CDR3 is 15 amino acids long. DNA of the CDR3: TGCGCCAGCAGCCAAGAAGTCAGGGGGAATCAGCCCCAGCATTTT. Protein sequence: CASSQEVRGNQPQHF.

CDR3 sequence (DNA): TGTGCCAGCAAAACCGGGACAGGATCTAATGAAAAACTGTTTTTT. Translation: CASKTGTGSNEKLFF. The chain carries TRBV5-8 and TRBJ1-4, with 8 bases lining up with TRBD1. CDR3 length: 15 residues. With 6 bases clipped from V and 3 bases from J, the junction kept 7 bases outside the gene matches. CDR1 and CDR2 from the germline V gene are SGHTS and YDEGEE.

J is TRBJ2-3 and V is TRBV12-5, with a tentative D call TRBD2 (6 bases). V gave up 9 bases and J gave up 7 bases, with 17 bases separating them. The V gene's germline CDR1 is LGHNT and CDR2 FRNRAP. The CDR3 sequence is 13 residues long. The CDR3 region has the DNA TGTGCTAGCGCGCCAGGAGGGGTTAATACGCAGTATTTT. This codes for CASAPGGVNTQYF.

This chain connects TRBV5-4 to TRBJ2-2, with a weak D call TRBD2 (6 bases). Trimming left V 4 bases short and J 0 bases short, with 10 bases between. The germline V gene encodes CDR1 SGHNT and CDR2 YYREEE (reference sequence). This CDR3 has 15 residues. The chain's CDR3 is CASSGGITNTGELFF. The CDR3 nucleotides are TGTGCCAGCAGCGGAGGGATAACGAACACCGGGGAGCTGTTTTTT.

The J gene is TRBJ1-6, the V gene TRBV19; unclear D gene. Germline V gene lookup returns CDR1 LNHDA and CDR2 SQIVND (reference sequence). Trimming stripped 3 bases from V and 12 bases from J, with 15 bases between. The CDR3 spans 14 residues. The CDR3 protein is CASSIGGVGEPLHF. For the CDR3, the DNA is TGTGCCAGTAGTATTGGCGGGGTTGGGGAACCCCTCCACTTT.

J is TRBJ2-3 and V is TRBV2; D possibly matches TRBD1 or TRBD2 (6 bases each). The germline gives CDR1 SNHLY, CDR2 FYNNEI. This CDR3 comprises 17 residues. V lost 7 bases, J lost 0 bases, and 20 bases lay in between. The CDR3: CASTLVPLGGSTDTQYF. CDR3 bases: TGTGCCAGCACACTTGTACCCTTAGGGGGGAGCACAGATACGCAGTATTTT.

The CDR3 spells CASRPGAQGTEAFF. CDR3 nucleotides: TGTGCCAGCCGACCGGGGGCCCAGGGGACTGAAGCTTTCTTT. The chain employs TRBV7-2 and TRBJ1-1, with D perhaps matching TRBD1 (6 bases). The length of the CDR3 is 14 residues. Germline assignment: CDR1 SGHTA and CDR2 FQGNSA. Between the trimmed V and J ends, which lost 8 bases and 5 bases, there was a span of 18 bases.

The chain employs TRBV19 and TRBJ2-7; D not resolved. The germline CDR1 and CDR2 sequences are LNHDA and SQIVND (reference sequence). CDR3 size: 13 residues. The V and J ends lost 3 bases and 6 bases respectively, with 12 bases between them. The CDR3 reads CASSIRSTVEQYF. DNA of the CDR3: TGTGCCAGTAGTATTCGCAGTACGGTCGAGCAGTACTTC. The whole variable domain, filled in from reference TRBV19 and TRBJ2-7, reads DGGITQSPKYLFRKEGQNVTLSCEQNLNHDAMYWYRQDPGQGLRLIYYSQIVNDFQKGDIAEGYSVSREKKESFPLTVTSAQKNPTAFYLCASSIRSTVEQYFGPGTRLTVT.

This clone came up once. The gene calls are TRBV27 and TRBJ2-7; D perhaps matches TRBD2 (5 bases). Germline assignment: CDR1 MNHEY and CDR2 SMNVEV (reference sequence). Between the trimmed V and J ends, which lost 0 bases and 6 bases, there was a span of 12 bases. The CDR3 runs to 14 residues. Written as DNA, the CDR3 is TGTGCCAGCAGTTTATCAGTCAGCGGAATCGAGCAGTACTTC. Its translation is CASSLSVSGIEQYF.

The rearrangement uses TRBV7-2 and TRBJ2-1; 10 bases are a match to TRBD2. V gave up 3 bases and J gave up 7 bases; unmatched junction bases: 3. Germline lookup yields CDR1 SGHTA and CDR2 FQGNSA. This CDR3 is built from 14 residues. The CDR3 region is CASSFSGGRNEQFF. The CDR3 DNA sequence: TGTGCCAGCAGCTTTAGCGGGGGGAGGAATGAGCAGTTCTTC.

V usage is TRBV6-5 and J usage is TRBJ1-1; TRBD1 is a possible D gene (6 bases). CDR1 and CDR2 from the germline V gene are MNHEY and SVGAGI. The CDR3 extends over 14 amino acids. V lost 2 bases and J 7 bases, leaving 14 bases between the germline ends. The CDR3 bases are TGTGCCAGCAGTTACGGTTCAGGGGAGTTTGAAGCTTTCTTT. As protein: CASSYGSGEFEAFF.

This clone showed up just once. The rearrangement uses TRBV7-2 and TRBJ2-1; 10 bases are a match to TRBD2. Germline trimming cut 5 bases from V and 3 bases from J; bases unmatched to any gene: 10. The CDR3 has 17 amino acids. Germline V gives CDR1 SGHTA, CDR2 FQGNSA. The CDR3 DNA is TGTGCCAGCAGCCCCCGAAGTAGCGGGGGGATCTACAATGAGCAGTTCTTC. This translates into CASSPRSSGGIYNEQFF.